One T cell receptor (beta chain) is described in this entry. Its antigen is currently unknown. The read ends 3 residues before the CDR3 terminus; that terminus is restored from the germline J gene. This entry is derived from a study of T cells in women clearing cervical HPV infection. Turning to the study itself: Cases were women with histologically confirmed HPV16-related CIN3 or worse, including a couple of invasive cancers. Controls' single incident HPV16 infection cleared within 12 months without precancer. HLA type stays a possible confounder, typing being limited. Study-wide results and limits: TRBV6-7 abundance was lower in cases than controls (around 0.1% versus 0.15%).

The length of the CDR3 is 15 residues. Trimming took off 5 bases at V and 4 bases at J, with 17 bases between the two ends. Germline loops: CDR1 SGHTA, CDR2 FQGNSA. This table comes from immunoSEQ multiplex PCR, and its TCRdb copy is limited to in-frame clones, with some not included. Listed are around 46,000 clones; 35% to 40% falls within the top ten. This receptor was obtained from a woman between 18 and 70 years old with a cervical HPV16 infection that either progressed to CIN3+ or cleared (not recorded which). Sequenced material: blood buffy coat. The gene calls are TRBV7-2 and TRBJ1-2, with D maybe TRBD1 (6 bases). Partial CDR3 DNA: TGTGCCAGCAGCCCGAGCGGGGGGGCCCCCTATGGC. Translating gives CASSPSGGAPYG. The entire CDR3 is CASSPSGGAPYGYTF.